What follows is one T cell receptor beta chain and its context. In the authors' workflow: Reference gene primer amplification gave estimated nucleated cell counts. Profiling relied on immunoSEQ multiplex PCR, and the TCRdb table lists in-frame clones only, not all of them. That table is the source of V, J and clone size, and D and trimming were worked out from the DNA. The table lists 70,000 to 95,000 clones, roughly nine tenths of them singletons. The data belong to a study of blood T cell repertoires in COVID-19. Study in general: The United States, Italy and Spain supplied acute and convalescent COVID-19 samples. PBMCs, B-cell-depleted T cells, or T cells were the source of the cDNA or gDNA that made up the material.

The receptor was isolated from a man between 45 and 60 years old with acute or convalescent COVID-19. The sequencing sample was made of peripheral blood.

CDR3 coding DNA: TGTGCCAGTAGCGACAAGAGCACAGATACGCAGTATTTT. Protein sequence: CASSDKSTDTQYF. The chain uses TRBV19 and TRBJ2-3; D not certain. This CDR3 comprises 13 residues. V shed 6 bases and J shed 0 bases, with 7 bases lying between them. Germline CDR1 LNHDA, CDR2 SQIVND (reference sequence).